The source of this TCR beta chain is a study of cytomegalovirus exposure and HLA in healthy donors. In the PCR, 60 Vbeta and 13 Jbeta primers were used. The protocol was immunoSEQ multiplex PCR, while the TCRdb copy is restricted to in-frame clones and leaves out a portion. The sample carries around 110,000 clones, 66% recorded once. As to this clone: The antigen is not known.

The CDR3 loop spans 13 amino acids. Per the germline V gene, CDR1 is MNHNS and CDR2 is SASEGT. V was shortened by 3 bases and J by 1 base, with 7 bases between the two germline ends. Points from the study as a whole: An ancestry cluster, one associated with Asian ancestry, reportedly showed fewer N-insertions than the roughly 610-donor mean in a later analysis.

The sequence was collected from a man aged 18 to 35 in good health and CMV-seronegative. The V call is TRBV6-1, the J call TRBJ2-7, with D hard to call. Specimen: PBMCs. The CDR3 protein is CASSEQFSYEQYF. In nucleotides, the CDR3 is TGTGCCAGCAGTGAGCAGTTTTCCTACGAGCAGTACTTC.